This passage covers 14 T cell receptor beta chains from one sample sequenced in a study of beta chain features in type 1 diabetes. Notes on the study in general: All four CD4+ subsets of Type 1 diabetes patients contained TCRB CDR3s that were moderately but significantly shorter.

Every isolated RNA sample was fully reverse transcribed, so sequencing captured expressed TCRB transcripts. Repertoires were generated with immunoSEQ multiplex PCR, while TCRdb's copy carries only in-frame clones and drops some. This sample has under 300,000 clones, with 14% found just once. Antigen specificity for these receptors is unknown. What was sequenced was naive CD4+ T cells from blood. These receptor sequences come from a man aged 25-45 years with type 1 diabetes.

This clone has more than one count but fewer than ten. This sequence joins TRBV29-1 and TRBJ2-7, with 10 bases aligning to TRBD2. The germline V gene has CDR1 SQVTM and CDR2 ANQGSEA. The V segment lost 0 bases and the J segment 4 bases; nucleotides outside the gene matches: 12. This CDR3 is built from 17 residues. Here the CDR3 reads CSVEDKGGASGGYEQYF. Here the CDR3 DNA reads TGCAGCGTTGAAGATAAGGGTGGGGCTAGCGGGGGATACGAGCAGTACTTC.

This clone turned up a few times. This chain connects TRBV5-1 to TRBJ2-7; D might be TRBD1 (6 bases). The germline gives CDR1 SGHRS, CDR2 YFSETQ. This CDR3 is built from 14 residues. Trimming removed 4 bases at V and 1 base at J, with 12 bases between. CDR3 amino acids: CASSGGQISYEQYF. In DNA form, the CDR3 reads TGCGCCAGCAGCGGTGGACAGATTTCCTACGAGCAGTACTTC.

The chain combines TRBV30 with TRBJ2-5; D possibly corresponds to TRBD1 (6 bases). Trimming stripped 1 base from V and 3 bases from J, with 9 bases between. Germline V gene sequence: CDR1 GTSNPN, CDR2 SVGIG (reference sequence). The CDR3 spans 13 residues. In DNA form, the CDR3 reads TGTGCCTGGAGTGCAGGGGTCGAAGAGACCCAGTACTTC. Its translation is CAWSAGVEETQYF.

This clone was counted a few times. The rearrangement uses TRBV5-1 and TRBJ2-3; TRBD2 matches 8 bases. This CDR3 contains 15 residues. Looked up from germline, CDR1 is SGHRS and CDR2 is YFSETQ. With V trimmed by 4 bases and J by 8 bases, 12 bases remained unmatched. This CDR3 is CASSPDDTGTSTQYF. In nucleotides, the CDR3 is TGCGCCAGCAGCCCAGACGACACCGGGACTAGTACGCAGTATTTT.

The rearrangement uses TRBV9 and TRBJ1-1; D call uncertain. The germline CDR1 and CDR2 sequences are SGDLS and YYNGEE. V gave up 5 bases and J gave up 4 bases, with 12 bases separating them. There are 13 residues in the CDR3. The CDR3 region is CASRPVKFTEAFF. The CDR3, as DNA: TGTGCCAGCAGACCGGTGAAGTTCACTGAAGCTTTCTTT.

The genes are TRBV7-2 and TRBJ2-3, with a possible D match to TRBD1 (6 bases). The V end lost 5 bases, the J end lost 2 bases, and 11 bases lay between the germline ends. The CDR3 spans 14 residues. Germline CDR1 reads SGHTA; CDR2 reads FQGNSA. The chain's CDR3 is CASSPDRSTDTQYF. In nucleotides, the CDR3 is TGTGCCAGCAGCCCTGACAGGTCCACAGATACGCAGTATTTT.

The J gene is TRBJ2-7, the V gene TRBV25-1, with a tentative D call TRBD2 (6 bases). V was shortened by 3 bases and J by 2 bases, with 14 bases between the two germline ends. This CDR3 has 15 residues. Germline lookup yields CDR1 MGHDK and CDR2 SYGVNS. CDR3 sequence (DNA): TGTGCCAGCAGTGAGTTGGGCGGGGATACCTACGAGCAGTACTTC. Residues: CASSELGGDTYEQYF.

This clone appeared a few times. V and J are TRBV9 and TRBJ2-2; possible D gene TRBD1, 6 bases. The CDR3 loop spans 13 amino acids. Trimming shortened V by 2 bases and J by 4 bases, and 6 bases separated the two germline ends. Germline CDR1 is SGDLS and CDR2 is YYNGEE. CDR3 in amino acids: CASSVRGTGELFF. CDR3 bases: TGTGCCAGCAGCGTCAGGGGCACCGGGGAGCTGTTTTTT.

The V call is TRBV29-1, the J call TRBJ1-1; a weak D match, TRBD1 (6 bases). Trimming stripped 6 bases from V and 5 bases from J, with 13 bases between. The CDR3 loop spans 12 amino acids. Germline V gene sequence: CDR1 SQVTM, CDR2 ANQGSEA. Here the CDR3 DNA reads TGCAGCGTCCAAAGAGGGGGTACTGAAGCTTTCTTT. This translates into CSVQRGGTEAFF. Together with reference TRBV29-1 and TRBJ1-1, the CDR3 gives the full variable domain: SAVISQKPSRDICQRGTSLTIQCQVDSQVTMMFWYRQQPGQSLTLIATANQGSEATYESGFVIDKFPISRPNLTFSTLTVSNMSPEDSSIYLCSVQRGGTEAFFGQGTRLTVV.

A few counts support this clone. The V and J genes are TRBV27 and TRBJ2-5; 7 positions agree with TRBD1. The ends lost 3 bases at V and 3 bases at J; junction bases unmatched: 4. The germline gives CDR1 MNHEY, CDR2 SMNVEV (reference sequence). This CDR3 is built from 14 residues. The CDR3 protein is CASSFRDREETQYF. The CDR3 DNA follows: TGTGCCAGCAGTTTCCGAGACAGGGAAGAGACCCAGTACTTC.

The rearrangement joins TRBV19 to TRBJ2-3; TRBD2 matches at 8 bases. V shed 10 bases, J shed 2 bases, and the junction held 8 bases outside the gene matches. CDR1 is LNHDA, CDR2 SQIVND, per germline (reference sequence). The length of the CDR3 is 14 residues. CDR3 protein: CATKPAGATDTQYF. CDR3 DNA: TGTGCCACCAAGCCAGCGGGGGCCACAGATACGCAGTATTTT. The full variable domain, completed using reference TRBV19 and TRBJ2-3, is DGGITQSPKYLFRKEGQNVTLSCEQNLNHDAMYWYRQDPGQGLRLIYYSQIVNDFQKGDIAEGYSVSREKKESFPLTVTSAQKNPTAFYLCATKPAGATDTQYFGPGTRLTVL.

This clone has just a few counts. The CDR3 region has the DNA TGTGCCAGCAGCTTCGGACAGGGGGCAGATACGCAGTATTTT. It yields the protein CASSFGQGADTQYF. The rearrangement uses TRBV9 and TRBJ2-3; 10 positions match TRBD1. This CDR3 has 14 residues. From germline, CDR1 is SGDLS and CDR2 YYNGEE. The ends lost 4 bases at V and 4 bases at J; junction bases unmatched: 3. Complete variable domain (other parts from reference TRBV9 and TRBJ2-3): DSGVTQTPKHLITATGQRVTLRCSPRSGDLSVYWYQQSLDQGLQFLIQYYNGEERAKGNILERFSAQQFPDLHSELNLSSLELGDSALYFCASSFGQGADTQYFGPGTRLTVL.

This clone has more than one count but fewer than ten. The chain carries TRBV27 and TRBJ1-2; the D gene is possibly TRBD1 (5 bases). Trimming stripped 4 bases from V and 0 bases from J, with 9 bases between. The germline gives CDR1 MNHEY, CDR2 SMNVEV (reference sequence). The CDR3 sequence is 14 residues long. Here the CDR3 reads CASSSVTANYGYTF. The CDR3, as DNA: TGTGCCAGCAGTTCGGTGACAGCTAACTATGGCTACACCTTC.

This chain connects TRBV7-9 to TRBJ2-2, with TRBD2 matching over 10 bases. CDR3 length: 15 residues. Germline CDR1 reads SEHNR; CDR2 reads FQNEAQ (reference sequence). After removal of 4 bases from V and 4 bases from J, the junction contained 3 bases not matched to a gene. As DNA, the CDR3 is TGTGCCAGCAGCTGGATAGCGGGGGGCACCGGGGAGCTGTTTTTT. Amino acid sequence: CASSWIAGGTGELFF.